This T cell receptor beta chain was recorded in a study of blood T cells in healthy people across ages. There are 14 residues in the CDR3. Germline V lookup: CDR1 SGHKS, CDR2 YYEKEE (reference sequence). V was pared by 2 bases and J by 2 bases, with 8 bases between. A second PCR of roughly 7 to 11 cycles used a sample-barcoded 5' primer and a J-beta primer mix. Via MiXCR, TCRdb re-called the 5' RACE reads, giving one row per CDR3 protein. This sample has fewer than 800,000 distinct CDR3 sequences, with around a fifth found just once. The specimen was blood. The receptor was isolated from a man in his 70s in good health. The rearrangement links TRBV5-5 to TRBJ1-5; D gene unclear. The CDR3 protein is CASSLAVGNQPQHF. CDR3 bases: TGTGCCAGCAGCTTAGCAGTTGGCAATCAGCCCCAGCATTTT.